This TCR beta chain was identified in a study of low-dose radiotherapy and immunotherapy resistance in tumors. Overall study context: Patients were treated with intravenous nivolumab at 240 mg every two weeks and were also dosed with ipilimumab at 1 mg/kg every six weeks. Given every two weeks, intravenous cyclophosphamide 200 mg/m2 preceded radiation and immunotherapy by one day. Daily intake of oral aspirin 300 mg by patients lasted four cycles and began on cycle 1 day 1.

Time point: before trial treatment. V lost 3 bases to trimming and J lost 1 base; unmatched junction nucleotides: 4. There are 17 residues in the CDR3. CDR1 and CDR2 (germline): MDHEN, SYDVKM. Alpha- and beta-chain coverage of first-strand cDNA came from TRAV- and TRBV-specific primers. TCRs were amplified for roughly 20 PCR cycles with a constant-region primer and V-primer adapter. TCRdb ran MiXCR on the reads and lists one entry per CDR3 protein. The repertoire holds almost 40,000 distinct CDR3 sequences, with about 28% as singletons. The J gene is TRBJ2-6, the V gene TRBV28; 9 bases map to TRBD2. The sample consisted of PBMCs, taken before treatment. This clonotype originated in a male donor with gallbladder cancer. CDR3 protein: CASSLPGLASGANVLTF. The CDR3 DNA sequence: TGTGCCAGCAGTTTGCCCGGACTAGCGTCTGGGGCCAACGTCCTGACTTTC.